This T cell receptor (beta chain) was identified during a study of blood T cell repertoires in COVID-19 (TCRdb year 2020). For the wider study: Collaborator samples came from the United States, Italy and Spain and covered acute and convalescent phases of COVID-19. The material from the prospective study consisted of cDNA or gDNA derived from T cells, B-cell-depleted T cells, or PBMCs. Deeply sampled blood TCRbeta repertoires from subjects exposed to, actively infected with, or recovered from COVID-19 were included in the dataset. A freely available public database, intended as a resource for researchers studying the immune response to SARS-CoV-2, is where the repertoires were released. Samples came from the ongoing ImmuneRACE study (first 160 participants) plus 1,254 subjects from 6 global collaborators. Sample metadata almost always included a de-identified subject ID, COVID-19 status, age in years and sex. Where available, HLA class I and class II types were taken from metadata supplied by the sample provider and were not determined by assay-based typing. What the authors observed across the whole study: How much clinical and demographic metadata was included differed by source and by participant, and the metadata was provided uncurated.

In Seattle, one collaborating source enrolled patients while the infection was active and tracked those patients longitudinally over the course of disease. The collaborating institutions used their own protocols to collect whole blood in K2EDTA tubes. Collaborator samples were shipped for TCRbeta analysis as frozen whole blood, isolated PBMCs, or DNA extracted from either sample type. As regards this clone: Its antigen is currently not known. No base quality values were provided; no much bigger clone lies one nucleotide off.

Including the terminal cysteine and phenylalanine, the CDR3 comprises 13 residues. Just the 39-base CDR3 DNA is kept, in frame starting at base 1. The V and J ends are trimmed by 8 bases and 0 bases, leaving 12 bases between them. According to the germline V gene, CDR1 reads SGHRS and CDR2 reads YFSETQ. The immunoSEQ Assay, a bias-controlled multiplex PCR, was used to amplify TCRbeta CDR3 regions from genomic DNA. On the authors' methods: Within the assay, amplification of reference gene primers was used to estimate how many nucleated cells each sample contained. To quantify the absolute abundance of each unique TCRbeta CDR3 rearrangement, sequence reads were collapsed and filtered. For each sample, productive Simpson clonality was calculated by taking the square root of Simpson's diversity index across productive rearrangements. What TCRdb holds here is the immuneACCESS table cut down to in-frame rearrangements. Part of the clones is not present; checked against another copy, under half of the missing clones reflect an unresolved V gene, and the others are unexplained. V, J and clone size are taken as reported in that table, and D and trimming were inferred from the DNA itself. This sample holds fewer than 250,000 clones; around nine tenths were observed only once. Roughly 0.79% of the sample rests with the top ten.

The rearranged chain carries TRBV5-1 and TRBJ2-7; matching of 5 bases hints at TRBD2 as the D gene. This sequence originates from a man aged 30-40 years with COVID-19, enrolled during active disease. Sequenced: peripheral blood. Here the CDR3 is given as CASNSGSSYEQYF. In nucleotide form, the sequence is TGCGCCAGTAACAGCGGCTCCTCCTACGAGCAGTACTTC.